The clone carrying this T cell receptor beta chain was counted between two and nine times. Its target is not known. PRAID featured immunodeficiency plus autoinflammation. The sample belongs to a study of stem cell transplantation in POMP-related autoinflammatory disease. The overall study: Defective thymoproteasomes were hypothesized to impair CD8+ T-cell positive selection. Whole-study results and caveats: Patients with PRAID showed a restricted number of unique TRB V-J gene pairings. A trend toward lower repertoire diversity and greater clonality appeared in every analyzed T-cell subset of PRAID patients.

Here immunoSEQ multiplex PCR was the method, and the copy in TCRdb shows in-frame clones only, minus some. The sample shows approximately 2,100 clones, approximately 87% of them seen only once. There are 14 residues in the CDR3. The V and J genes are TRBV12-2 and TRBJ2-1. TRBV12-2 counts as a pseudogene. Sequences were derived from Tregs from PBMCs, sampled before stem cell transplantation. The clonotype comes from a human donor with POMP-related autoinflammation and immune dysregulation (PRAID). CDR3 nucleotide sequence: TGTGCAAGTCGTTCCCGGGCCCTCTTCAATGAGCAGTTCTTC. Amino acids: CASRSRALFNEQFF.